This entry lists 12 T cell receptor beta chains sequenced from one sample in a study of T cell responses to AZD1222 COVID-19 vaccine (dated by TCRdb to the early 2020s). Receptors were amplified or captured by the immunoSEQ multiplex PCR assay. TCRdb limited this immuneACCESS table to in-frame rearrangements with V and J called. A share of clones is missing; checked studies link under half to unresolved V genes, and the rest is unexplained. For this sample there are approximately 190,000 clones; approximately 92% appear just once. The ten largest account for 1% to 1.5% of the sample. The sample's time point label is to be understood as: baseline before first vaccination. The material was peripheral blood, obtained on day 0 of AZD1222 vaccination. The receptor source for this set is an adult in good health.

This clone was seen more than once but under ten times. The chain joins TRBV6-2 or TRBV6-3 to TRBJ1-5; D unclear. The CDR3 runs to 14 residues. Trimming pared 5 bases from V and 4 bases from J, leaving 12 bases between. CDR1 and CDR2 from the germline V gene are MNHEY and SVGEGT. CDR3 sequence reads: CASSPGSSNQPQHF. The CDR3 DNA reads as TGTGCCAGCAGTCCCGGGAGCTCGAATCAGCCCCAGCATTTT.

The chain carries TRBV5-1 and TRBJ1-3; tentative D call: TRBD1 (5 bases). Trimming removed 2 bases at V and 4 bases at J, with 16 bases between. In germline, CDR1 is SGHRS, CDR2 YFSETQ. This CDR3 is built from 16 residues. In DNA form, the CDR3 reads TGCGCCAGCAGCTTAGGGGCAGGGCCCCTCGGAAACACCATATATTTT. Its protein product is CASSLGAGPLGNTIYF.

The chain employs TRBV7-8 and TRBJ2-7, with 8 bases aligning to TRBD2. Trimming removed 5 bases from V and 5 bases from J; junction bases left unmatched: 5. The CDR3 extends over 13 amino acids. Germline loops: CDR1 SGHVS, CDR2 FQNEAQ. The CDR3 loop reads CASSPGGGNEQYF. The CDR3 DNA reads TGTGCCAGCAGCCCCGGCGGGGGGAACGAGCAGTACTTC.

This sequence joins TRBV20-1 and TRBJ1-2, with unresolved D. The CDR3 extends over 11 amino acids. Germline assignment: CDR1 DFQATT and CDR2 SNEGSKA (reference sequence). With 6 bases removed from V and 5 bases from J, the gap between germline ends came to 10 bases. The CDR3 DNA reads TGCAGTGCCTGGCCCCCTTATGGCTACACCTTC. Residues: CSAWPPYGYTF.

The rearrangement links TRBV5-6 to TRBJ2-5, with 8 positions matching TRBD1. Germline values: CDR1 SGHDT, CDR2 YYEEEE. This CDR3 spans 14 amino acids. V lost 4 bases, J lost 7 bases, and 9 bases stayed unmatched. CDR3 region: CASSPGQGRGTQYF. The CDR3 DNA follows: TGTGCCAGCAGCCCAGGACAGGGTAGAGGGACCCAGTACTTC.

CDR3 coding DNA: TGCGCCAGCAGCGGGGGCCCGCGACCCGGCACGGTCACTGAAGCTTTCTTT. This codes for CASSGGPRPGTVTEAFF. The chain couples TRBV5-1 to TRBJ1-1; tentative D call: TRBD1 (6 bases). Looked up from germline, CDR1 is SGHRS and CDR2 is YFSETQ. V was trimmed by 4 bases and J by 4 bases, leaving 23 bases between them. The CDR3 has 17 residues.

This clone showed up just once. CDR3 loop: CASSIDQPGQGSGYTF. CDR3 nucleotide sequence: TGTGCCAGTAGTATAGATCAACCGGGACAGGGATCGGGCTACACCTTC. The rearrangement uses TRBV19 and TRBJ1-2, with 9 bases fitting TRBD1. This CDR3 contains 16 residues. V trimming: 0 bases; J trimming: 8 bases; junction bases outside the gene matches: 10. Germline values: CDR1 LNHDA, CDR2 SQIVND (reference sequence).

This chain connects TRBV11-3 to TRBJ2-5, with 7 bases matching TRBD2. Germline V gene sequence: CDR1 SGHNT, CDR2 YENEEA. The length of the CDR3 is 14 residues. Trimming removed 5 bases from V and 2 bases from J; junction bases left unmatched: 5. The CDR3 reads CASSVGGGQETQYF. The CDR3 DNA sequence: TGTGCCAGCAGCGTTGGGGGGGGACAAGAGACCCAGTACTTC.

The genes are TRBV29-1 and TRBJ1-2; no reliable D call. Germline values: CDR1 SQVTM, CDR2 ANQGSEA. This CDR3 is built from 12 residues. The ends were cut back, 4 bases at V and 3 bases at J, with 9 bases in the middle. The CDR3 DNA is TGCAGCGTTGGCACAGACTACTATGGCTACACCTTC. Residues: CSVGTDYYGYTF.

The rearrangement uses TRBV4-1 and TRBJ1-4; D call uncertain. Germline CDR1 MGHRA, CDR2 YSYEKL. Trimming removed 1 base at V and 4 bases at J, with 7 bases between. The CDR3 covers 14 residues. This CDR3 is CASSQAPINEKLFF. CDR3 sequence (DNA): TGCGCCAGCAGCCAAGCACCGATTAATGAAAAACTGTTTTTT.

The chain recombines TRBV9 with TRBJ1-2, with TRBD1 matching over 9 bases. Germline V gene data show CDR1 as SGDLS and CDR2 as YYNGEE. The ends lost 3 bases at V and 7 bases at J; junction bases unmatched: 4. This CDR3 is built from 13 residues. This chain's CDR3 is CASSATGGFGYTF. CDR3 DNA sequence: TGTGCCAGCAGCGCCACAGGGGGCTTTGGCTACACCTTC.

The chain combines TRBV6-5 with TRBJ1-3; TRBD1 might be the D (5 bases). Germline loops: CDR1 MNHEY, CDR2 SVGAGI. Deletions cut 0 bases from V and 4 bases from J, with 10 bases between. The CDR3 has 15 amino acids. CDR3 nucleotide sequence: TGTGCCAGCAGTTACTCGACTGGGACCGGAAACACCATATATTTT. Amino acid sequence: CASSYSTGTGNTIYF.